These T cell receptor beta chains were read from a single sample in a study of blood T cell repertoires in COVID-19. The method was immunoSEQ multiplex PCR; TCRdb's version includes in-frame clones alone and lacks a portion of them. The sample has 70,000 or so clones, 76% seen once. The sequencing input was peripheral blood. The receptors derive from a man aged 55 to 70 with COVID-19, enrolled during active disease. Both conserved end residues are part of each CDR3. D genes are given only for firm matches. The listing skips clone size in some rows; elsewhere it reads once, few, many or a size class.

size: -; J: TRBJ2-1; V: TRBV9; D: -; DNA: TGTGCCAGCAGCGCGGACAGTTACAATGAGCAGTTCTTC; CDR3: CASSADSYNEQFF
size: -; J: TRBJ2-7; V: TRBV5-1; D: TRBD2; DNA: TGCGCCAGCAGCTCCGACCCGTGGACTAGCGGGAGTCCAGAGTACTTC; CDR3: CASSSDPWTSGSPEYF
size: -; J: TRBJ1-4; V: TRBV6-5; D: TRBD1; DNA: TGTGCCAGCAGTCGGGACAGAGGAGGAAAACTGTTTTTT; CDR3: CASSRDRGGKLFF
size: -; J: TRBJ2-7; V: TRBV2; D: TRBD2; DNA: TGTGCCAGCAGTGAGCGAGCGGGAGAGGGTTCCGAGCAGTACTTC; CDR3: CASSERAGEGSEQYF
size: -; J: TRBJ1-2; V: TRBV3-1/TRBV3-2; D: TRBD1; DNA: TGTGCCAGCAGCCGACAGGGTTATGGTCGTGGCTACACCTTC; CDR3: CASSRQGYGRGYTF
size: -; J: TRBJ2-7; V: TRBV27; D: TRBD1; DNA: TGTGCCAGCAGTCGCTTGGTGGAAACAGGGGTCCACGAGCAGTACTTC; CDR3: CASSRLVETGVHEQYF
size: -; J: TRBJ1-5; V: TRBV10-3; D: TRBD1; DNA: TGTGCCATCAGTGAGTCGAGAGCGCAGGGGGGCAATCAGCCCCAGCATTTT; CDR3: CAISESRAQGGNQPQHF
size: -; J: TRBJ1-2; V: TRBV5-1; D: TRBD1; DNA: TGCGCCAGCAGCCCCGGTGGGACAGGGAATGGCTACACCTTC; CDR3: CASSPGGTGNGYTF
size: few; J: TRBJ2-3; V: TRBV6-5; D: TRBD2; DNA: TGTGCCAGCAGAGGGACGGGCGGGGGTACGCAGTATTTT; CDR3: CASRGTGGGTQYF
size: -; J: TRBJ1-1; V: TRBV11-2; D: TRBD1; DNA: TGTGCCAGCAGCTTACCTCAGGGGGGTACTGAAGCTTTCTTT; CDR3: CASSLPQGGTEAFF
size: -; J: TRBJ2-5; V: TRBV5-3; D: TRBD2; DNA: TGTGCCAGAAGAGCTTTGCGGGAGTGGTCCGTACAAGAGACCCAGTACTTC; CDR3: CARRALREWSVQETQYF
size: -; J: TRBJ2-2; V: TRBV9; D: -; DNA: TGTGCCAGCAGCGTAAGCCAACCGAGTATCACCGGGGAGCTGTTTTTT; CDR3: CASSVSQPSITGELFF
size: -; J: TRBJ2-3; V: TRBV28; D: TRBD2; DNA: TGTGCCAGCACCGAAAGCGGGGGGCGATCAGATACGCAGTATTTT; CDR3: CASTESGGRSDTQYF
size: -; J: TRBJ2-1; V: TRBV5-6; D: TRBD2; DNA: TGTGCCAGCAGCTTACTAGCGGGAGGGCCGTGGAATGAGCAGTTCTTC; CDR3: CASSLLAGGPWNEQFF
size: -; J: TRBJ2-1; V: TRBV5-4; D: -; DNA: TGTGCCAGCAGCTTCGGACTGGAAAAGGTTGAGCAGTTCTTC; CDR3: CASSFGLEKVEQFF
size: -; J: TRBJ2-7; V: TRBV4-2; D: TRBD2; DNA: TGTGCCAGCAGCCAAGATGTTGGCTTTATGGGCGGGAGGGCCTACGAGCAGTACTTC; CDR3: CASSQDVGFMGGRAYEQYF
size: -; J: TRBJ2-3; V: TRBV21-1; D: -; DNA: TGTGCCAGCAGCAAGACTAGCGGTACCACAGATACGCAGTATTTT; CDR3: CASSKTSGTTDTQYF
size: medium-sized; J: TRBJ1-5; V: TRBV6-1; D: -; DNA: TGTGCCAGCAGTGAAGCGCTTCGGGGAGCTCAGCCCCAGCATTTT; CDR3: CASSEALRGAQPQHF
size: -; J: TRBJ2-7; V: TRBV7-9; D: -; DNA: TGTGCCAGCAGCTTATGGGCGGGGGCCCTCCTATACGAGCAGTACTTC; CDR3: CASSLWAGALLYEQYF
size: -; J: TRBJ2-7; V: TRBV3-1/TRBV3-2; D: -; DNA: TGTGCCAGCAGGGAGGGCTACGAGCAGTACTTC; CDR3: CASREGYEQYF
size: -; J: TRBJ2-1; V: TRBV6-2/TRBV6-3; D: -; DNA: TGTGCCAGCAGTTACTCCCGTGACAATGAGCAGTTCTTC; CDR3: CASSYSRDNEQFF
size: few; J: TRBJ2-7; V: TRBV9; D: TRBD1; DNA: TGTGCCAGCAGCGTAGAGGGCAGGGGGCTAGAGCAGTACTTC; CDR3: CASSVEGRGLEQYF
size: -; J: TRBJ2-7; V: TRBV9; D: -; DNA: TGTGCCAGCAGCCCTACAGCCTCTAAAGAGCAGTACTTC; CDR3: CASSPTASKEQYF
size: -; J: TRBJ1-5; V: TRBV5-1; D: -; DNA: TGCGCCAGCAGCTTGGACGGACAAATTAATCAGCCCCAGCATTTT; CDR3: CASSLDGQINQPQHF
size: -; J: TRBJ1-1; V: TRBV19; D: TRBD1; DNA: TGTGCCAGTAGTGTAACAGGGGGCCTCGGGACTGAAGCTTTCTTT; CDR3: CASSVTGGLGTEAFF
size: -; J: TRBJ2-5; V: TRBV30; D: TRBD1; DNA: TGTGCCTGGAGTCCCGGGACAGTTGAGGGGGAGACCCAGTACTTC; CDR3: CAWSPGTVEGETQYF
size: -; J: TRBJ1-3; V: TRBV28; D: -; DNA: TGTGCCAGCAGTTTATCTGGCAGGGGTGGAAACACCATATATTTT; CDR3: CASSLSGRGGNTIYF
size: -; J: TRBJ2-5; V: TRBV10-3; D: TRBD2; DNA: TGTGCCATCAGGCAGGCTAGCGGGGGGCAACAAGAGACCCAGTACTTC; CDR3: CAIRQASGGQQETQYF
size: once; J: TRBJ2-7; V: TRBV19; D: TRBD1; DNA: TGTGCCAGTACCGGACAGGGACCCTACGAGCAGTACTTC; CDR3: CASTGQGPYEQYF
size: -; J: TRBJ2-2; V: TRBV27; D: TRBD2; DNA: TGTGCCAGCAGTTTAACTAGCGGGAGGGTGCTCGGGGAGCTGTTTTTT; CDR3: CASSLTSGRVLGELFF
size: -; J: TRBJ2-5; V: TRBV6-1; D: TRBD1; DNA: TGTGCCAGCAGTGAAATGCTAACAGGGGGGACCCAGTACTTC; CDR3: CASSEMLTGGTQYF
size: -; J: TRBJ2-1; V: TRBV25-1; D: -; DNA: TGTGCCAGCAGCCTGAACGAGGACAATGAGCAGTTCTTC; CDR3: CASSLNEDNEQFF